The rows below give T cell receptor beta chains drawn from one sample of a study of shared clonotypes between healthy human individuals. The repertoire was sequenced with immunoSEQ multiplex PCR; TCRdb's copy has only in-frame clones and lacks some. This table holds over 1.5 million clones, 95% to 99% found once. The sample taken for sequencing was naive CD4+ T cells sorted from blood. These receptors originate from a man in his thirties or forties in good health. The CDR3 runs from the conserved cysteine through the conserved F or W. The D gene is left open where the match is weak. Size is stated for part of the rows, as once, few or many counts, or as a class when the clone is expanded.

clone_size: NA
v_call: TRBV7-9
d_call: TRBD2
j_call: TRBJ2-7
cdr3_aa: CASRTSLIYEQYF
cdr3_nt: TGTGCCAGCAGGACTAGCTTAATCTACGAGCAGTACTTC

clone_size: NA
v_call: TRBV9
d_call: NA
j_call: TRBJ2-6
cdr3_aa: CASSVRGSGANVLTF
cdr3_nt: TGTGCCAGCAGCGTAAGGGGGTCTGGGGCCAACGTCCTGACTTTC

clone_size: NA
v_call: TRBV7-3
d_call: TRBD2
j_call: TRBJ2-1
cdr3_aa: CASSLSSSGLNEQFF
cdr3_nt: TGTGCCAGCAGCTTATCCTCTAGCGGACTCAATGAGCAGTTCTTC

clone_size: few
v_call: TRBV7-6
d_call: NA
j_call: TRBJ1-1
cdr3_aa: CASSRRTTTEAFF
cdr3_nt: TGTGCCAGCAGCCGGAGGACTACCACTGAAGCTTTCTTT

clone_size: NA
v_call: TRBV4-3
d_call: NA
j_call: TRBJ2-3
cdr3_aa: CASSQVGYDGTDTQYF
cdr3_nt: TGCGCCAGCAGCCAAGTCGGGTATGACGGCACAGATACGCAGTATTTT

clone_size: NA
v_call: TRBV5-1
d_call: NA
j_call: TRBJ2-1
cdr3_aa: CASSFGLTTANEQFF
cdr3_nt: TGCGCCAGCAGCTTTGGACTGACGACGGCCAATGAGCAGTTCTTC

clone_size: NA
v_call: TRBV29-1
d_call: TRBD2
j_call: TRBJ2-7
cdr3_aa: CSVDLLAGAGGEQYF
cdr3_nt: TGCAGCGTTGACTTACTAGCGGGAGCCGGGGGGGAGCAGTACTTC

clone_size: NA
v_call: TRBV27
d_call: TRBD2
j_call: TRBJ2-7
cdr3_aa: CASRKAGGPGEQYF
cdr3_nt: TGTGCCAGCAGAAAGGCGGGAGGGCCTGGGGAGCAGTACTTC

clone_size: NA
v_call: TRBV7-6
d_call: TRBD1
j_call: TRBJ2-7
cdr3_aa: CASSLAGTGGANSYEQYF
cdr3_nt: TGTGCCAGCAGCTTAGCGGGGACAGGGGGAGCGAACTCCTACGAGCAGTACTTC

clone_size: NA
v_call: TRBV7-9
d_call: NA
j_call: TRBJ1-2
cdr3_aa: CASSQVVFYGYTF
cdr3_nt: TGTGCCAGCAGCCAAGTGGTTTTCTATGGCTACACCTTC

clone_size: NA
v_call: TRBV11-2
d_call: NA
j_call: TRBJ1-3
cdr3_aa: CASSPKGPGAGNTIYF
cdr3_nt: TGTGCCAGCAGCCCAAAAGGTCCGGGGGCCGGGAACACCATATATTTT

clone_size: once
v_call: TRBV5-1
d_call: NA
j_call: TRBJ2-7
cdr3_aa: CASSSGPGMGYEQYF
cdr3_nt: TGCGCCAGCAGCTCCGGTCCGGGGATGGGTTACGAGCAGTACTTC

clone_size: NA
v_call: TRBV7-2
d_call: NA
j_call: TRBJ2-3
cdr3_aa: CASSFQSRGTAGTQYF
cdr3_nt: TGTGCCAGCAGCTTTCAAAGCCGGGGGACTGCAGGTACGCAGTATTTT

clone_size: NA
v_call: TRBV5-4
d_call: NA
j_call: TRBJ2-7
cdr3_aa: CASSLPGAYEQYF
cdr3_nt: TGTGCCAGCAGCTTGCCAGGGGCCTACGAGCAGTACTTC

clone_size: NA
v_call: TRBV5-5
d_call: NA
j_call: TRBJ2-7
cdr3_aa: CASSRPMGPVVEEQYF
cdr3_nt: TGTGCCAGCAGCCGTCCTATGGGACCCGTGGTAGAGGAGCAGTACTTC

clone_size: NA
v_call: TRBV5-1
d_call: NA
j_call: TRBJ2-4
cdr3_aa: CASSLSGADIQYF
cdr3_nt: TGCGCCAGCAGCTTGTCCGGGGCTGACATTCAGTACTTC

clone_size: NA
v_call: TRBV30
d_call: NA
j_call: TRBJ2-1
cdr3_aa: CAWSVRGALYNEQFF
cdr3_nt: TGTGCCTGGAGTGTACGGGGGGCCCTCTACAATGAGCAGTTCTTC

clone_size: NA
v_call: TRBV28
d_call: NA
j_call: TRBJ2-5
cdr3_aa: CASSPLKGQKQETQYF
cdr3_nt: TGTGCCAGCAGTCCACTGAAGGGACAAAAACAAGAGACCCAGTACTTC

clone_size: NA
v_call: TRBV19
d_call: NA
j_call: TRBJ2-1
cdr3_aa: CASSISRDPFSYNEQFF
cdr3_nt: TGTGCCAGTAGTATCAGTCGGGACCCTTTCTCCTACAATGAGCAGTTCTTC

clone_size: NA
v_call: TRBV11-2
d_call: NA
j_call: TRBJ2-7
cdr3_aa: CASSPRRQGYEQYF
cdr3_nt: TGTGCCAGCAGCCCCCGCCGCCAGGGCTACGAGCAGTACTTC

clone_size: NA
v_call: TRBV14
d_call: TRBD2
j_call: TRBJ2-3
cdr3_aa: CASSQVRAGVDTQYF
cdr3_nt: TGTGCCAGCAGCCAAGTCCGAGCGGGAGTGGATACGCAGTATTTT

clone_size: NA
v_call: TRBV19
d_call: NA
j_call: TRBJ1-5
cdr3_aa: CASSTRLGWDSNQPQHF
cdr3_nt: TGTGCCAGTAGTACGAGACTTGGTTGGGATAGCAATCAGCCCCAGCATTTT

clone_size: NA
v_call: TRBV5-6
d_call: TRBD2
j_call: TRBJ2-5
cdr3_aa: CASSLDSGRTSETQYF
cdr3_nt: TGTGCCAGCAGCTTAGACAGCGGGAGGACATCAGAGACCCAGTACTTC

clone_size: NA
v_call: TRBV5-1
d_call: NA
j_call: TRBJ1-1
cdr3_aa: CASSLVPVNTEAFF
cdr3_nt: TGCGCCAGCAGCTTGGTACCGGTGAACACTGAAGCTTTCTTT

clone_size: NA
v_call: TRBV11-2
d_call: TRBD1
j_call: TRBJ2-1
cdr3_aa: CASSPTGAHDLGHNEQFF
cdr3_nt: TGTGCCAGCAGCCCGACAGGGGCACATGACCTCGGACACAATGAGCAGTTCTTC

clone_size: NA
v_call: TRBV5-1
d_call: TRBD1
j_call: TRBJ2-6
cdr3_aa: CASSRGRTGSASGANVLTF
cdr3_nt: TGCGCCAGCAGCAGAGGTCGGACAGGGTCGGCATCTGGGGCCAACGTCCTGACTTTC

clone_size: NA
v_call: TRBV27
d_call: NA
j_call: TRBJ2-5
cdr3_aa: CASSYTSRGRETQYF
cdr3_nt: TGTGCCAGCAGTTACACTTCCCGAGGGCGGGAGACCCAGTACTTC

clone_size: NA
v_call: TRBV19
d_call: TRBD1
j_call: TRBJ2-7
cdr3_aa: CASSIAAGTGNYEQYF
cdr3_nt: TGTGCCAGTAGTATAGCCGCCGGGACAGGGAACTACGAGCAGTACTTC

clone_size: NA
v_call: TRBV7-9
d_call: NA
j_call: TRBJ2-7
cdr3_aa: CASSPNPLARPDEQYF
cdr3_nt: TGTGCCAGCAGTCCCAACCCGCTAGCGCGACCCGACGAGCAGTACTTC

clone_size: NA
v_call: TRBV2
d_call: NA
j_call: TRBJ2-3
cdr3_aa: CASSDNTDSADTQYF
cdr3_nt: TGTGCCAGCAGTGACAACACGGATTCAGCAGATACGCAGTATTTT

clone_size: NA
v_call: TRBV9
d_call: TRBD2
j_call: TRBJ2-1
cdr3_aa: CASSVGTTSGSPYNEQFF
cdr3_nt: TGTGCCAGCAGCGTAGGAACGACTAGCGGTAGCCCCTACAATGAGCAGTTCTTC

clone_size: NA
v_call: TRBV2
d_call: NA
j_call: TRBJ1-2
cdr3_aa: CASSVRGVGGYTF
cdr3_nt: TGTGCCAGCAGTGTGAGAGGGGTTGGTGGCTACACCTTC

clone_size: NA
v_call: TRBV18
d_call: NA
j_call: TRBJ2-7
cdr3_aa: CASSLAEGYEQYF
cdr3_nt: TGTGCCAGCTCACTAGCGGAGGGCTACGAGCAGTACTTC

clone_size: NA
v_call: TRBV27
d_call: NA
j_call: TRBJ2-7
cdr3_aa: CASSIRGASYEQYF
cdr3_nt: TGTGCCAGCAGTATCCGGGGTGCCTCCTACGAGCAGTACTTC

clone_size: NA
v_call: TRBV28
d_call: TRBD1
j_call: TRBJ2-2
cdr3_aa: CASEKTGVNTGELFF
cdr3_nt: TGTGCCAGTGAAAAAACAGGGGTGAACACCGGGGAGCTGTTTTTT

clone_size: NA
v_call: TRBV18
d_call: NA
j_call: TRBJ1-5
cdr3_aa: CASSPATGDGPQHF
cdr3_nt: TGTGCCAGCTCACCAGCGACAGGTGATGGGCCCCAGCATTTT

clone_size: once
v_call: TRBV11-1
d_call: NA
j_call: TRBJ2-7
cdr3_aa: CASSQQGLVVEQYF
cdr3_nt: TGTGCCAGCAGCCAACAGGGTTTGGTAGTCGAGCAGTACTTC

clone_size: NA
v_call: TRBV6-6
d_call: NA
j_call: TRBJ2-7
cdr3_aa: CASSSSGRSYEQYF
cdr3_nt: TGTGCCAGCAGTTCGTCGGGAAGAAGCTACGAGCAGTACTTC

clone_size: NA
v_call: TRBV7-2
d_call: NA
j_call: TRBJ2-4
cdr3_aa: CASSLTLSNIQYF
cdr3_nt: TGTGCCAGCAGCCTCACCCTGTCCAACATTCAGTACTTC

clone_size: NA
v_call: TRBV4-1
d_call: NA
j_call: TRBJ2-7
cdr3_aa: CASSVHRSSEQYF
cdr3_nt: TGCGCCAGCAGCGTCCATCGCTCCTCCGAGCAGTACTTC

clone_size: NA
v_call: TRBV28
d_call: NA
j_call: TRBJ2-5
cdr3_aa: CASSLSDRFQETQYF
cdr3_nt: TGTGCCAGCAGTTTAAGTGACAGATTCCAAGAGACCCAGTACTTC

clone_size: once
v_call: TRBV5-5
d_call: NA
j_call: TRBJ2-1
cdr3_aa: CASSLELWTSHEQFF
cdr3_nt: TGTGCCAGCAGCTTGGAGCTGTGGACATCCCATGAGCAGTTCTTC